This TCR beta chain came from a study of blood T cell repertoires in COVID-19. Generated by immunoSEQ multiplex PCR, the TCRdb table keeps only in-frame clones and is missing some. The sample has 200,000 to 300,000 clones, about 83% seen once. The germline V gene has CDR1 LNHNV and CDR2 YYDKDF (reference sequence). The CDR3 runs to 12 residues. Concerning this clone: A read error may produce the germline difference seen at one junction end.

V gene TRBV15 combines with J gene TRBJ2-7; D unclear. Source material: peripheral blood. The receptor comes from an elderly man with acute or convalescent COVID-19. CDR3 protein: CATSRDRTVQSF. DNA of the CDR3: TGTGCCACCAGCAGAGATAGAACGGTTCAATCTTTC.